The 9 T cell receptor beta chains below come from one sample, sequenced in a study of cytomegalovirus exposure and HLA in healthy donors. The PCR ran on 60 Vbeta and 13 Jbeta primers. Using immunoSEQ multiplex PCR, the repertoire was profiled, and TCRdb retains in-frame clones only, with some absent. Here the sample table reports approximately 50,000 clones. The sample consisted of PBMCs. Receptors originate from a female donor in good health and CMV-seronegative.

V is TRBV5-4 and J is TRBJ1-2, with 7 bases identical to TRBD1. CDR1 SGHNT and CDR2 YYREEE come from the germline V gene (reference sequence). With 4 bases clipped from V and 5 bases from J, the junction kept 11 bases outside the gene matches. The CDR3 is 15 residues long. For the CDR3, the DNA is TGTGCCAGCAGCGCGAAAACCGGGACAGCGTATGGCTACACCTTC. This translates into CASSAKTGTAYGYTF.

The CDR3 DNA is TGTGCCAGCTCACCCCTGGGACAGGGGGTGAGCACTGAAGCTTTCTTT. This encodes CASSPLGQGVSTEAFF. This chain connects TRBV18 to TRBJ1-1, with 11 positions matching TRBD1. The CDR3 is 16 amino acids. CDR1 is KGHSH and CDR2 is LQKENI in the germline V gene. V shed 3 bases, J shed 4 bases, and the junction held 7 bases outside the gene matches.

The chain has TRBV5-4 and TRBJ2-7, with D possibly being TRBD1 (6 bases). The CDR3 covers 15 residues. V lost 0 bases, J lost 5 bases, and 15 bases lay in between. Germline CDR1 reads SGHNT; CDR2 reads YYREEE (reference sequence). The DNA for the CDR3 is TGTGCCAGCAGCTTGGTGACAGGTGGGATCCACGAGCAGTACTTC. As protein: CASSLVTGGIHEQYF.

The chain links TRBV30 to TRBJ2-2; 8 nucleotides agree with TRBD2. This CDR3 contains 15 residues. V was pared by 3 bases and J by 4 bases, with 7 bases of the junction left unmatched. CDR1 and CDR2 (germline): GTSNPN, SVGIG (reference sequence). CDR3 sequence (DNA): TGTGCCTGGAGCGCCGGGACTAGAGGCACCGGGGAGCTGTTTTTT. It codes for CAWSAGTRGTGELFF.

The rearrangement uses TRBV11-2 and TRBJ2-5, with D perhaps TRBD2 (5 bases). Deletions cut 5 bases from V and 4 bases from J, with 11 bases between. Per germline, CDR1 SGHAT and CDR2 FQNNGV. This CDR3 comprises 13 residues. CDR3 in amino acids: CASSPSRIETQYF. CDR3 DNA sequence: TGTGCCAGCAGCCCTAGCCGGATAGAGACCCAGTACTTC.

The chain joins TRBV29-1 to TRBJ2-3; D possibly corresponds to TRBD1 (6 bases). V dropped 3 bases and J dropped 2 bases, with 9 bases sitting between them. This CDR3 region has 13 residues. The V gene's germline CDR1 is SQVTM and CDR2 ANQGSEA. The CDR3 bases are TGCAGCGTTGATAGACAGGACACAGATACGCAGTATTTT. Protein sequence: CSVDRQDTDTQYF.

The chain couples TRBV18 to TRBJ2-7; D is perhaps TRBD1 (6 bases). The CDR3 is 15 residues long. CDR1 and CDR2 from the germline V gene are KGHSH and LQKENI. The V end lost 3 bases, the J end lost 9 bases, and 21 bases lay between the germline ends. CDR3: CASSPVAGVSGGQYF. CDR3 bases: TGTGCCAGCTCACCCGTTGCAGGGGTTTCTGGGGGGCAGTACTTC.

The V call is TRBV5-1, the J call TRBJ2-1; D is unresolved. Germline V gene data show CDR1 as SGHRS and CDR2 as YFSETQ. The CDR3 is 11 amino acids. Trimming removed 2 bases at V and 8 bases at J, with 5 bases between. The CDR3 sequence is CASSFFHEQFF. The CDR3 nucleotides read TGCGCCAGCAGCTTCTTCCATGAGCAGTTCTTC.

The chain combines TRBV4-3 with TRBJ2-1, with 12 bases matching TRBD2. J gave up 8 bases and V 0 bases, and 11 bases lay outside the gene matches. The CDR3 covers 18 residues. From germline, CDR1 is LGHNA and CDR2 YSLEER. Written as DNA, the CDR3 is TGCGCCAGCAGCCAAGAGGTGCTAGCGGGGGGGCCGGGAGATGAGCAGTTCTTC. Translating gives CASSQEVLAGGPGDEQFF.